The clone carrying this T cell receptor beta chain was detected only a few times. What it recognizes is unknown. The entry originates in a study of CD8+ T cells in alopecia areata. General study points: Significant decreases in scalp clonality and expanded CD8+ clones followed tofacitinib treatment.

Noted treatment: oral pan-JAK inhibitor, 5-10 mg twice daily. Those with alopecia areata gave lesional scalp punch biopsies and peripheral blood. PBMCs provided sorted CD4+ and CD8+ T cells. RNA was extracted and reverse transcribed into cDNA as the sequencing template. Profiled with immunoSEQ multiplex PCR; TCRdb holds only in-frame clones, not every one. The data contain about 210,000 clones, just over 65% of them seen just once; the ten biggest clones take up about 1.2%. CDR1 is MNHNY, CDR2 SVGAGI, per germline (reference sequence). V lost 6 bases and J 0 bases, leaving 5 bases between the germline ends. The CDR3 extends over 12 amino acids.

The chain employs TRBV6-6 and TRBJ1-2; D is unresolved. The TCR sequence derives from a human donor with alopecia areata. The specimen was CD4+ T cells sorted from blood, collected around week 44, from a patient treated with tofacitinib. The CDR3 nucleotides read TGTGCCAGCAGCCGCTCTAACTATGGCTACACCTTC. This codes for CASSRSNYGYTF.